This T cell receptor beta chain was profiled in a study of cytomegalovirus exposure and HLA in healthy donors. Study findings and constraints: Based on reports, TCR beta sequences accurately predicted HLA-A and HLA-B alleles for most subjects.

Amplification used 60 Vbeta primers and 13 Jbeta primers. Sequencing was performed with immunoSEQ multiplex PCR; in TCRdb, only in-frame clones are kept and a portion is missing. The sample has 150,000 to 200,000 clones, roughly 9.4% seen once. Germline trimming cut 3 bases from V and 5 bases from J; bases unmatched to any gene: 6. CDR1 and CDR2 (germline): SGHVS, FNYEAQ. The CDR3 spans 14 residues. This clone was detected a few times. Its antigen is as yet unknown. Sequencing was performed on PBMCs. This sequence joins TRBV7-6 and TRBJ2-7; TRBD1 matches 8 bases. The sequence came from a woman in her twenties or thirties in good health and CMV-seropositive. CDR3 amino acids: CASSFTGGIDEQYF. CDR3 coding DNA: TGTGCCAGCAGCTTTACAGGGGGAATCGACGAGCAGTACTTC.